This TCR beta chain emerged from a study of blood T cell repertoires in COVID-19. Study overall: Sites across the United States, Italy and Spain contributed samples from acute and convalescent COVID-19.

Produced via immunoSEQ multiplex PCR; TCRdb's table is partial and in-frame only. Among fewer than 300,000 clones listed, more than 70% were seen once. Germline CDR1 is MNHEY and CDR2 is SVGAGI. V lost 10 bases, J lost 10 bases, and 10 bases stayed unmatched. The CDR3 is made up of 14 amino acids. The rearrangement uses TRBV6-5 and TRBJ1-6; 10 nucleotides line up with TRBD1. This receptor was identified in a man aged 80 or over with acute or convalescent COVID-19. The specimen was peripheral blood. The CDR3 protein is CATERDRGFSPLHF. CDR3 in DNA: TGTGCCACCGAGAGGGACAGGGGTTTCTCACCCCTCCACTTT.